The rows below give T cell receptor beta chains drawn from one sample of a study of blood T cell repertoires in COVID-19. This table comes from immunoSEQ multiplex PCR, and its TCRdb copy is limited to in-frame clones, with some not included. The table shows more than 250,000 clones, with more than 75% occurring only once. Sample: peripheral blood. These receptors all stem from a man aged 50 or older with active or convalescent COVID-19. CDR3s include the opening cysteine and the closing phenylalanine or tryptophan. A D gene is named only where the DNA matches it firmly. For some rows the clone size is stated as once, few or many, or as a class when expanded; others skip it.

j_call d_call v_call clone_size cdr3_aa cdr3_nt
TRBJ2-5 . TRBV11-2 . CASSRGLETQYF TGTGCCAGCAGCCGAGGTTTAGAGACCCAGTACTTC
TRBJ2-2 . TRBV3-1/TRBV3-2 . CASSQRGGGKTGELFF TGTGCCAGCAGCCAACGGGGCGGAGGGAAGACCGGGGAGCTGTTTTTT
TRBJ2-7 TRBD2 TRBV2 . CASTRTSGRNEQYF TGTGCCAGCACTCGGACTAGCGGGAGGAACGAGCAGTACTTC
TRBJ1-2 TRBD1 TRBV5-4 . CASSLQGAGSYGYTF TGTGCCAGCAGCTTACAGGGGGCTGGGAGCTATGGCTACACCTTC
TRBJ2-3 TRBD1 TRBV5-1 . CASSIGQGTDTQYF TGCGCCAGCAGCATCGGACAGGGCACAGATACGCAGTATTTT
TRBJ1-1 . TRBV7-3 . CASSQTGSGTEAFF TGTGCCAGCAGCCAAACAGGGTCGGGCACTGAAGCTTTCTTT
TRBJ1-2 TRBD1 TRBV5-4 once CASSSGQPFAGGHGYTF TGTGCCAGCAGCTCGGGACAGCCCTTCGCTGGGGGGCACGGCTACACCTTC
TRBJ1-2 TRBD1 TRBV28 . CASKIGTGTNYGYTF TGTGCCAGTAAAATAGGGACAGGGACTAACTATGGCTACACCTTC
TRBJ2-7 TRBD2 TRBV15 . CATSRPSGGSYEQYF TGTGCCACCAGCAGGCCTAGCGGGGGGTCTTACGAGCAGTACTTC
TRBJ2-1 TRBD1 TRBV10-3 . CAISEYRGPRSSYNEQFF TGTGCCATCAGTGAATACAGGGGGCCTAGGAGCTCCTACAATGAGCAGTTCTTC